Presented here are 21 T cell receptor beta chains from one specimen sequenced in a study of CD8+ T cells in alopecia areata. TCR sequencing used cDNA made by reverse transcription of extracted RNA. Clones were read by immunoSEQ multiplex PCR, and TCRdb kept only the in-frame ones, dropping some. Of about 210,000 clones in the sample, around 66% were seen once. As to treatment: oral pan-JAK inhibitor, 5-10 mg twice daily. The sequenced sample was CD4+ T cells sorted from blood, obtained around week 46, from a patient treated with tofacitinib. The receptor set was obtained from a human donor with alopecia areata.

V and J are TRBV19 and TRBJ1-1; D not certain. CDR1 and CDR2 (germline): LNHDA, SQIVND (reference sequence). The CDR3 length is 13 residues. V lost 5 bases and J lost 4, with 11 bases in between. The CDR3 coding sequence is TGTGCCAGTAGTGGGCCGACCGGCACTGAAGCTTTCTTT. Translated: CASSGPTGTEAFF. Using reference TRBV19 and TRBJ1-1 for the parts outside the CDR3, the full variable domain is DGGITQSPKYLFRKEGQNVTLSCEQNLNHDAMYWYRQDPGQGLRLIYYSQIVNDFQKGDIAEGYSVSREKKESFPLTVTSAQKNPTAFYLCASSGPTGTEAFFGQGTRLTVV.

The CDR3 DNA is TGTGCCAGCAGTGATGATTACAATCAGCCCCAGCATTTT. Protein: CASSDDYNQPQHF. V is TRBV2 and J is TRBJ1-5, with D unresolved. CDR3 length: 13 residues. The V end lost 3 bases, the J end lost 3 bases, and 6 bases lay between the germline ends. Per the germline V gene, CDR1 is SNHLY and CDR2 is FYNNEI.

The CDR3 nucleotides are TGTGCCAGCAGCTTAGGAAGCGGCAGAGCCTACGAGCAGTACTTC. Translating gives CASSLGSGRAYEQYF. The chain recombines TRBV7-2 with TRBJ2-7; a weak D match, TRBD2 (5 bases). The CDR3 spans 15 residues. The V end was cut by 1 base, the J end by 2 bases, with 12 bases between. Germline V CDR1 and CDR2: SGHTA, FQGNSA.

The rearrangement joins TRBV13 to TRBJ1-2; 9 bases map to TRBD1. Trimming removed 2 bases from V and 3 bases from J; junction bases left unmatched: 7. CDR1 is PRHDT and CDR2 is FYEKMQ in the germline V gene (reference sequence). This CDR3 is 16 amino acids long. CDR3 nucleotides: TGTGCCAGCAGCTTACAACAGGGGGCGGTGTACTATGGCTACACCTTC. Protein product: CASSLQQGAVYYGYTF.

The V gene is TRBV12-5, the J gene TRBJ2-3; the D is unclear. V lost 6 bases to trimming and J lost 8 bases, with 12 bases between them. The germline V gene encodes CDR1 LGHNT and CDR2 FRNRAP. This CDR3 spans 12 amino acids. Here the CDR3 reads CASGSRPSTQYF. DNA of the CDR3: TGTGCTAGTGGGTCACGTCCTAGTACGCAGTATTTT.

The rearrangement uses TRBV7-8 and TRBJ1-6; D perhaps matches TRBD1 (6 bases). Germline CDR1 and CDR2: SGHVS and FQNEAQ. CDR3 size: 15 residues. Between the trimmed V and J ends, which lost 5 bases and 7 bases, there was a span of 15 bases. CDR3 sequence (DNA): TGTGCCAGCAGCCCGGCCGGGACACCAAATTCACCCCTCCACTTT. Translation gives CASSPAGTPNSPLHF.

A few counts support this clone. V gene TRBV19 combines with J gene TRBJ2-5; either TRBD1 or TRBD2 may supply D (5 bases each). CDR1 LNHDA and CDR2 SQIVND come from the germline V gene (reference sequence). The CDR3 spans 15 residues. The V and J ends lost 3 bases and 2 bases respectively, with 13 bases between them. The CDR3: CASSMGSGTQETQYF. The CDR3 coding sequence is TGTGCCAGTAGTATGGGGTCCGGGACGCAAGAGACCCAGTACTTC.

This chain links TRBV7-6 with TRBJ2-3; 7 bases map to TRBD1. Germline loops: CDR1 SGHVS, CDR2 FNYEAQ. The trim removed 0 bases at V and 0 bases at J, leaving 3 bases unmatched. The CDR3 covers 16 residues. This chain's CDR3 is CASSLAGTVSTDTQYF. Here the CDR3 DNA reads TGTGCCAGCAGCTTAGCGGGGACAGTTAGCACAGATACGCAGTATTTT.

A word on this clone: The sample contains more than one DNA sequence encoding this CDR3. The rearrangement joins TRBV7-9 to TRBJ1-1; no clear D. CDR3 length: 13 residues. V lost 2 bases, J lost 2 bases, and 6 bases lay in between. Germline loops: CDR1 SEHNR, CDR2 FQNEAQ (reference sequence). The CDR3 DNA sequence: TGTGCCAGCAGCTTACAGAGCAACACTGAAGCTTTCTTT. It yields the protein CASSLQSNTEAFF.

This sequence joins TRBV2 and TRBJ2-6, with TRBD1 matching 7 bases. With 0 bases clipped from V and 2 bases from J, the junction kept 7 bases outside the gene matches. Germline V gives CDR1 SNHLY, CDR2 FYNNEI. This CDR3 is built from 18 residues. The CDR3 region is CASSEALTGAAGANVLTF. CDR3 DNA: TGTGCCAGCAGTGAAGCGCTAACAGGGGCCGCTGGGGCCAACGTCCTGACTTTC.

The table lists this clone with a few counts. This sequence joins TRBV15 and TRBJ2-2; TRBD1 aligns across 11 bases. V lost 5 bases to trimming and J lost 5 bases; unmatched junction nucleotides: 7. The CDR3 loop spans 16 amino acids. Looked up from germline, CDR1 is LNHNV and CDR2 is YYDKDF (reference sequence). In DNA form, the CDR3 reads TGTGCCACCAGCCGGCCGGGACAGGGGGTTACCGGGGAGCTGTTTTTT. Amino acid sequence: CATSRPGQGVTGELFF.

The V and J genes are TRBV11-3 and TRBJ2-7; the D is unclear. Deletions cut 2 bases from V and 0 bases from J, with 11 bases between. Germline assignment: CDR1 SGHNT and CDR2 YENEEA. The length of the CDR3 is 15 residues. The chain's CDR3 is CASSLSRLSSYEQYF. CDR3 nucleotide sequence: TGTGCCAGCAGCTTAAGCAGGTTGAGCTCCTACGAGCAGTACTTC.

This clone was picked up one time. V usage is TRBV30 and J usage is TRBJ2-3, with 7 bases matching TRBD2. Germline V CDR1 and CDR2: GTSNPN, SVGIG (reference sequence). This CDR3 is 14 amino acids long. Unmatched junction bases numbered 10, after V lost 0 bases and J lost 10 bases. CDR3 in amino acids: CAWSVILASGAQYF. For the CDR3, the DNA is TGTGCCTGGAGTGTAATCCTGGCTAGCGGTGCGCAGTATTTT.

The chain has TRBV11-3 and TRBJ1-2; D gene unclear. Between the trimmed V and J ends, which lost 0 bases and 5 bases, there was a span of 7 bases. The CDR3 totals 13 residues. Germline V CDR1 and CDR2: SGHNT, YENEEA. The CDR3 DNA reads as TGTGCCAGCAGCTTAGATGACTCATATGGCTACACCTTC. Translation: CASSLDDSYGYTF.

V gene TRBV30 combines with J gene TRBJ2-5, with 7 bases fitting TRBD1. The junction had 9 bases not matched to a gene; V was cut back by 2 bases and J by 3 bases. The CDR3 spans 15 residues. Germline values: CDR1 GTSNPN, CDR2 SVGIG (reference sequence). DNA for the CDR3: TGTGCCTGGAGTTACGACAGGGCTCGGGAAGAGACCCAGTACTTC. It yields the protein CAWSYDRAREETQYF.

V usage is TRBV29-1 and J usage is TRBJ2-7; D gene unclear. Per germline, CDR1 SQVTM and CDR2 ANQGSEA. V was pared by 4 bases and J by 0 bases, with 10 bases between. The CDR3 length is 13 residues. CDR3 sequence reads: CSVGEVGSYEQYF. CDR3 sequence (DNA): TGCAGCGTTGGCGAGGTGGGCTCCTACGAGCAGTACTTC.

This chain uses TRBV6-5 with TRBJ2-5; 11 bases are shared with TRBD2. After removal of 8 bases from V and 2 bases from J, the junction contained 7 bases not matched to a gene. CDR3 length: 15 residues. Germline lookup yields CDR1 MNHEY and CDR2 SVGAGI. The CDR3 DNA reads as TGTGCCAGCGGTTCTCTAGCGGGGGGACAAGAGACCCAGTACTTC. It translates to CASGSLAGGQETQYF.

This CDR3 is CASSQVTGSGELFF. The CDR3, as DNA: TGTGCCAGCAGCCAAGTAACGGGGTCCGGGGAGCTGTTTTTT. The chain uses TRBV14 and TRBJ2-2; a weak D match, TRBD2 (5 bases). CDR3 size: 14 residues. Trimming pared 1 base from V and 6 bases from J, leaving 9 bases between. The germline V gene has CDR1 SGHDN and CDR2 FVKESK. The variable domain in full, completed from reference TRBV14 and TRBJ2-2, reads EAGVTQFPSHSVIEKGQTVTLRCDPISGHDNLYWYRRVMGKEIKFLLHFVKESKQDESGMPNNRFLAERTGGTYSTLKVQPAELEDSGVYFCASSQVTGSGELFFGEGSRLTVL.

The rearrangement joins TRBV6-5 to TRBJ1-1, with D tentatively TRBD1 (6 bases). This CDR3 has 16 residues. CDR1 and CDR2 from the germline V gene are MNHEY and SVGAGI. With 4 bases removed from V and 5 bases from J, the gap between germline ends came to 20 bases. The CDR3 nucleotides are TGTGCCAGCAGTTGGAGCGCGGACAGTTGGGTAACTGAAGCTTTCTTT. It specifies CASSWSADSWVTEAFF.

The chain is built from TRBV7-3 and TRBJ2-3, with D possibly matching TRBD2 (5 bases). Germline CDR1 is SGHTA and CDR2 is FQGTGA. Trimming cost V 5 bases and J 1 base, with 13 bases left between them. CDR3 length: 15 amino acids. The CDR3 DNA follows: TGTGCCAGCAGCCACGGGGTTGGTGGCACAGATACGCAGTATTTT. It specifies CASSHGVGGTDTQYF.

This rearrangement joins TRBV6-6 to TRBJ2-7; D may correspond to TRBD1 or TRBD2 (5 bases each). Germline V gene data show CDR1 as MNHNY and CDR2 as SVGAGI (reference sequence). This CDR3 spans 14 amino acids. Trimming removed 9 bases from V and 7 bases from J, with 22 bases in between. DNA for the CDR3: TGTGCCAGTAGATTTTCCGGGGCCTCGGGAGAGCAGTACTTC. Its translation is CASRFSGASGEQYF.